This T cell receptor beta chain came from a study of shared clonotypes between healthy human individuals. The CDR3 contains 15 residues. Germline V gene data show CDR1 as GTSNPN and CDR2 as SVGIG (reference sequence). The germline V and J ends were trimmed by 5 bases and 7 bases, with 20 bases remaining between them. Sequencing used immunoSEQ multiplex PCR; TCRdb keeps in-frame clones, though not all of them. The repertoire holds hundreds of thousands of clones, with about 90% as singletons. The naive CD8 subset, CD45RO-negative cells positively selected for CCR7, excluded terminally differentiated effector memory CD45RA+ cells.

The clonotype was recovered from a young man in good health. The chain recombines TRBV30 with TRBJ2-2; D might be TRBD2 (6 bases). Sequencing used naive CD8+ T cells sorted from blood. CDR3 nucleotide sequence: TGTGCCTGGTTACGGGACTCCCTAGCTGGCGGGGAGCTGTTTTTT. It translates to CAWLRDSLAGGELFF. The whole variable domain, filled in from reference TRBV30 and TRBJ2-2, reads SQTIHQWPATLVQPVGSPLSLECTVEGTSNPNLYWYRQAAGRGLQLLFYSVGIGQISSEVPQNLSASRPQDRQFILSSKKLLLSDSGFYLCAWLRDSLAGGELFFGEGSRLTVL.